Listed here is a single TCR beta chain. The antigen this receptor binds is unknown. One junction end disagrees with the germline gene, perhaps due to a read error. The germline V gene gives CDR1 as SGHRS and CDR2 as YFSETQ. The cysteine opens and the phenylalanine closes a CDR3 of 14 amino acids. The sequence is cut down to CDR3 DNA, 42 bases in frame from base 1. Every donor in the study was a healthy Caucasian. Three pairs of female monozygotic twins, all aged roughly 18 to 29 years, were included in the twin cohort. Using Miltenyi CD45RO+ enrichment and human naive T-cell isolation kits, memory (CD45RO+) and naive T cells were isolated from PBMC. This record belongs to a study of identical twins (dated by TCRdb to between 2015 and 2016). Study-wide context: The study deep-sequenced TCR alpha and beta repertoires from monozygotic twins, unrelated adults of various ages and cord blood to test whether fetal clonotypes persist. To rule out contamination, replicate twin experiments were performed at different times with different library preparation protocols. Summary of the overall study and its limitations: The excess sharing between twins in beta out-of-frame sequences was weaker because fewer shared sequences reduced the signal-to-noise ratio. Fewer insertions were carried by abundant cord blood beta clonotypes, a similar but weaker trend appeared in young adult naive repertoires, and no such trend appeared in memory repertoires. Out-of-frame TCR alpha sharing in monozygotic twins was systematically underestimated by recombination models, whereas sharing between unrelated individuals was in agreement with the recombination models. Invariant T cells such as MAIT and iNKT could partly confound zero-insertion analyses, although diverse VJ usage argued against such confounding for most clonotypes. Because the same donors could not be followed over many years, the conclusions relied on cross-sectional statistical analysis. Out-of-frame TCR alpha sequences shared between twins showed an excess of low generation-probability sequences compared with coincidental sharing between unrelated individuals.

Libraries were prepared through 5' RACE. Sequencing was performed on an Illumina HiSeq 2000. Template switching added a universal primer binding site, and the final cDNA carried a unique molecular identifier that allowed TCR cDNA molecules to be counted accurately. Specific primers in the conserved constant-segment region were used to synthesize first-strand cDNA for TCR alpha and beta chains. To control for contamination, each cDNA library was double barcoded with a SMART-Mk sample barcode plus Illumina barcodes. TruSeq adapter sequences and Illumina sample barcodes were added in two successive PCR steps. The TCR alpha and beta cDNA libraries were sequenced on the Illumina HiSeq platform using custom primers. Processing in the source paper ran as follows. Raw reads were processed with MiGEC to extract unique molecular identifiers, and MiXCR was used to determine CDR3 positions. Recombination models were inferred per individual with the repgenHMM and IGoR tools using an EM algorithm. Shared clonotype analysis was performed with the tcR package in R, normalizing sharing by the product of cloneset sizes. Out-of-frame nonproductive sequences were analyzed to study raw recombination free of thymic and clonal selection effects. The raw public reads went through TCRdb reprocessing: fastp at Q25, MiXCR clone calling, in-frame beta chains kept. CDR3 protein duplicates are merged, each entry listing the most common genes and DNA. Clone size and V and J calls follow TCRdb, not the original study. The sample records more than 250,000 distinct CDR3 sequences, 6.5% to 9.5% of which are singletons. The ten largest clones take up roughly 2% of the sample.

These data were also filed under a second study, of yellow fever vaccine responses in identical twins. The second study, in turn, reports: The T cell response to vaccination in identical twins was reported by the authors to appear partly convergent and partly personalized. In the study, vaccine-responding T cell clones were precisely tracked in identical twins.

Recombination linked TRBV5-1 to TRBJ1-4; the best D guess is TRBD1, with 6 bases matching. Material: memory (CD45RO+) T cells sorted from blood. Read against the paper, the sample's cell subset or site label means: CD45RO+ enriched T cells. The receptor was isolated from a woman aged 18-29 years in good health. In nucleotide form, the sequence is TGCGCCAGCAGCTTGGTGGGGGCTAATGAAAAACTGTCTTTT. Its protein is CASSLVGANEKLSF.